The rows below give T cell receptor beta chains drawn from one sample of a study of type 1 regulatory T cells. TCRdb recomputed calls from the reads with MiXCR, one row per CDR3 protein. The sample lists about 74,000 distinct CDR3 sequences; around 68% were seen once. The antigens for these receptors are not known. Input material: cultured T cells, either the whole culture or a sorted T cell fraction (not recorded which). Receptors were obtained from a human donor in good health. The CDR3 runs from the conserved cysteine through the conserved F or W. The D gene is left open where the match is weak. Size is stated for part of the rows, as once, few or many counts, or as a class when the clone is expanded.

j_call: TRBJ1-1; v_call: TRBV2; d_call: -; clone_size: -; cdr3_length: 14; cdr3_aa: CASSEQGPSTEAFF; cdr3_nt: TGTGCCAGCAGTGAACAGGGTCCCTCCACTGAAGCTTTCTTT
j_call: TRBJ2-1; v_call: TRBV3-2; d_call: -; clone_size: -; cdr3_length: 14; cdr3_aa: CASSQGRDHNEQFF; cdr3_nt: TGTGCCAGCAGCCAAGGCCGCGATCACAATGAGCAGTTCTTC
j_call: TRBJ2-1; v_call: TRBV10-3; d_call: TRBD2; clone_size: once; cdr3_length: 13; cdr3_aa: CAIRGEGPHEQFF; cdr3_nt: TGTGCCATTCGGGGGGAGGGCCCCCATGAGCAGTTCTTC
j_call: TRBJ2-7; v_call: TRBV12-3/TRBV12-4; d_call: TRBD2; clone_size: -; cdr3_length: 14; cdr3_aa: CACSTGGPSYEQYF; cdr3_nt: TGTGCCTGCAGTACGGGAGGGCCGTCCTACGAGCAGTACTTC
j_call: TRBJ2-2; v_call: TRBV4-3; d_call: -; clone_size: once; cdr3_length: 15; cdr3_aa: CASSRGEGPTGELFF; cdr3_nt: TGTGCCAGCAGCCGGGGAGAGGGACCCACCGGGGAGCTGTTTTTT
j_call: TRBJ2-2; v_call: TRBV2; d_call: -; clone_size: medium-sized; cdr3_length: 15; cdr3_aa: CASSVQEGVAGELFF; cdr3_nt: TGTGCCAGCAGTGTACAGGAGGGAGTGGCCGGGGAGCTGTTTTTT
j_call: TRBJ1-2; v_call: TRBV5-1; d_call: TRBD1; clone_size: -; cdr3_length: 15; cdr3_aa: CASTQPGQGLDGYTF; cdr3_nt: TGCGCCAGCACCCAACCGGGACAGGGGTTGGATGGCTACACCTTC
j_call: TRBJ2-5; v_call: TRBV24-1; d_call: TRBD2; clone_size: -; cdr3_length: 15; cdr3_aa: CATSGRELHQETQYF; cdr3_nt: TGTGCCACCAGTGGGCGGGAGCTTCACCAAGAGACCCAGTACTTC
j_call: TRBJ2-7; v_call: TRBV28; d_call: -; clone_size: -; cdr3_length: 14; cdr3_aa: CASSLGSLPYEQYF; cdr3_nt: TGTGCCAGCAGTTTAGGTAGTCTCCCCTACGAGCAGTACTTC
j_call: TRBJ1-4; v_call: TRBV4-3; d_call: -; clone_size: few; cdr3_length: 14; cdr3_aa: CASSRRDLNEKLFF; cdr3_nt: TGCGCCAGCAGCCGGCGGGACCTTAATGAAAAACTGTTTTTT
j_call: TRBJ2-5; v_call: TRBV24-1; d_call: TRBD2; clone_size: few; cdr3_length: 15; cdr3_aa: CATSLSSGGRETQYF; cdr3_nt: TGTGCCACCAGCCTATCTAGCGGGGGACGGGAGACCCAGTACTTC
j_call: TRBJ2-7; v_call: TRBV27; d_call: TRBD2; clone_size: -; cdr3_length: 16; cdr3_aa: CASSLIAGVSGDEQYF; cdr3_nt: TGTGCCAGCAGTTTAATAGCGGGAGTCTCCGGTGACGAGCAGTACTTC
j_call: TRBJ1-5; v_call: TRBV19; d_call: TRBD1; clone_size: -; cdr3_length: 16; cdr3_aa: CASSIARGQGRQPQHF; cdr3_nt: TGTGCCAGTAGTATAGCCCGGGGACAGGGTCGTCAGCCCCAGCATTTT
j_call: TRBJ2-3; v_call: TRBV10-3; d_call: -; clone_size: -; cdr3_length: 12; cdr3_aa: CAISENLDTQYF; cdr3_nt: TGTGCCATCAGTGAGAATTTAGATACGCAGTATTTT
j_call: TRBJ1-1; v_call: TRBV19; d_call: -; clone_size: few; cdr3_length: 17; cdr3_aa: CASSTPPRGGMNTEAFF; cdr3_nt: TGTGCCAGTAGTACCCCCCCCAGGGGAGGTATGAACACTGAAGCTTTCTTT
j_call: TRBJ1-1; v_call: TRBV7-2; d_call: -; clone_size: -; cdr3_length: 15; cdr3_aa: CASSLALGWNTEAFF; cdr3_nt: TGTGCCAGCAGCTTAGCTCTGGGTTGGAACACTGAAGCTTTCTTT
j_call: TRBJ2-7; v_call: TRBV20-1; d_call: -; clone_size: -; cdr3_length: 15; cdr3_aa: CSGGTSGTPPYEQYF; cdr3_nt: TGCAGTGGGGGTACTTCCGGGACCCCGCCCTACGAGCAGTACTTC
j_call: TRBJ2-7; v_call: TRBV7-2; d_call: TRBD1; clone_size: -; cdr3_length: 12; cdr3_aa: CASSRDRYEQYF; cdr3_nt: TGTGCCAGCAGCCGGGACAGGTACGAGCAGTACTTC
j_call: TRBJ2-2; v_call: TRBV5-1; d_call: -; clone_size: -; cdr3_length: 14; cdr3_aa: CASSLVIGTGELFF; cdr3_nt: TGCGCCAGCAGCTTGGTTATTGGCACCGGGGAGCTGTTTTTT
j_call: TRBJ2-2; v_call: TRBV25-1; d_call: TRBD1; clone_size: -; cdr3_length: 17; cdr3_aa: CASSRGTTGTNTGELFF; cdr3_nt: TGTGCCAGCAGCCGGGGCACGACAGGGACGAACACCGGGGAGCTGTTTTTT
j_call: TRBJ1-6; v_call: TRBV11-2; d_call: TRBD1; clone_size: -; cdr3_length: 18; cdr3_aa: CASSLGGQGAPSYSPLHF; cdr3_nt: TGTGCCAGCAGCTTAGGGGGACAGGGGGCGCCGAGTTATTCACCCCTCCACTTT
j_call: TRBJ1-4; v_call: TRBV6-5; d_call: -; clone_size: -; cdr3_length: 15; cdr3_aa: CASSYSGSGNEKLFF; cdr3_nt: TGTGCCAGCAGTTACTCGGGATCGGGTAATGAAAAACTGTTTTTT
j_call: TRBJ2-1; v_call: TRBV11-2; d_call: -; clone_size: few; cdr3_length: 13; cdr3_aa: CASSLGNRNEQFF; cdr3_nt: TGTGCCAGCAGCTTAGGAAATAGGAATGAGCAGTTCTTC
j_call: TRBJ1-2; v_call: TRBV28; d_call: -; clone_size: -; cdr3_length: 15; cdr3_aa: CASRTSSTGNYGYTF; cdr3_nt: TGTGCCAGCAGGACCTCCTCGACGGGGAACTATGGCTACACCTTC
j_call: TRBJ2-1; v_call: TRBV6-1; d_call: -; clone_size: -; cdr3_length: 11; cdr3_aa: CASRRNNEQFF; cdr3_nt: TGTGCCAGCAGGCGCAACAATGAGCAGTTCTTC
j_call: TRBJ2-3; v_call: TRBV6-6; d_call: TRBD2; clone_size: -; cdr3_length: 17; cdr3_aa: CASSYRGGGANTDTQYF; cdr3_nt: TGTGCCAGCAGTTACCGCGGGGGGGGAGCAAACACAGATACGCAGTATTTT
j_call: TRBJ1-2; v_call: TRBV4-3; d_call: TRBD1; clone_size: -; cdr3_length: 15; cdr3_aa: CASSQVRTGIHGYTF; cdr3_nt: TGCGCCAGCAGCCAAGTCCGGACAGGAATACATGGCTACACCTTC
j_call: TRBJ2-3; v_call: TRBV7-8; d_call: TRBD1; clone_size: -; cdr3_length: 15; cdr3_aa: CPSTTGTAYTDTQYF; cdr3_nt: TGTCCCAGCACTACCGGGACAGCCTACACAGATACGCAGTATTTT
j_call: TRBJ1-4; v_call: TRBV20-1; d_call: TRBD1; clone_size: -; cdr3_length: 14; cdr3_aa: CSARSGTGAEKLFF; cdr3_nt: TGCAGTGCTAGATCCGGGACAGGGGCCGAAAAACTGTTTTTT
j_call: TRBJ2-7; v_call: TRBV20-1; d_call: TRBD1; clone_size: -; cdr3_length: 15; cdr3_aa: CSARDWTGVDYEQYF; cdr3_nt: TGCAGTGCTAGAGATTGGACAGGGGTCGACTACGAGCAGTACTTC
j_call: TRBJ2-2; v_call: TRBV5-1; d_call: TRBD2; clone_size: -; cdr3_length: 17; cdr3_aa: CASSRNVAGVGTGELFF; cdr3_nt: TGCGCCAGCAGCCGTAACGTGGCGGGAGTGGGCACCGGGGAGCTGTTTTTT
j_call: TRBJ2-7; v_call: TRBV27; d_call: -; clone_size: -; cdr3_length: 15; cdr3_aa: CASSPTHTSFSEQYF; cdr3_nt: TGTGCCAGCAGCCCAACCCACACTAGCTTCTCCGAGCAGTACTTC
j_call: TRBJ1-1; v_call: TRBV24-1; d_call: -; clone_size: -; cdr3_length: 15; cdr3_aa: CATSGLGFDHTEAFF; cdr3_nt: TGTGCCACCAGTGGATTGGGCTTTGACCACACTGAAGCTTTCTTT
j_call: TRBJ2-7; v_call: TRBV27; d_call: TRBD1; clone_size: -; cdr3_length: 15; cdr3_aa: CASSSGQASSYEQYF; cdr3_nt: TGTGCCAGCAGTTCCGGACAGGCGTCCTCCTACGAGCAGTACTTC
j_call: TRBJ2-7; v_call: TRBV5-1; d_call: TRBD1; clone_size: -; cdr3_length: 17; cdr3_aa: CASSLDPGGPNSYEQYF; cdr3_nt: TGCGCCAGTAGCTTGGACCCAGGGGGACCCAACTCCTACGAGCAGTACTTC
j_call: TRBJ2-2; v_call: TRBV7-9; d_call: TRBD2; clone_size: -; cdr3_length: 15; cdr3_aa: CASSLRGFGTGELFF; cdr3_nt: TGTGCCAGCAGCTTGCGGGGGTTCGGCACCGGGGAGCTGTTTTTT
j_call: TRBJ2-2; v_call: TRBV12-3/TRBV12-4; d_call: -; clone_size: few; cdr3_length: 14; cdr3_aa: CASSLRLNTGELFF; cdr3_nt: TGTGCCAGCAGTTTAAGACTGAACACCGGGGAGCTGTTTTTT